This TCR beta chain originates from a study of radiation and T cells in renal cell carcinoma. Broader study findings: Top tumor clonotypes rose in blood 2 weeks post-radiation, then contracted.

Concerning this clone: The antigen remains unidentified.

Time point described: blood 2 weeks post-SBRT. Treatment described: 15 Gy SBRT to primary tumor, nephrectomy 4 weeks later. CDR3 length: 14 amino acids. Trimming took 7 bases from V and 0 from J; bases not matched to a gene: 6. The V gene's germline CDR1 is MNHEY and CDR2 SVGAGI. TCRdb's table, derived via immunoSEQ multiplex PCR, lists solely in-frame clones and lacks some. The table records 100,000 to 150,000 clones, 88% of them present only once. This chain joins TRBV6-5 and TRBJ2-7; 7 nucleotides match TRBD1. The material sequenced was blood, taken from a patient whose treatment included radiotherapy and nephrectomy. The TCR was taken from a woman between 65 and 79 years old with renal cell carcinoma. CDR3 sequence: CASISRQGSYEQYF. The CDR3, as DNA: TGTGCCAGCATCTCTCGACAGGGCTCCTACGAGCAGTACTTC.